Following are 10 T cell receptor beta chains from one sample sequenced in a study of blood T cell repertoires in COVID-19. The table came from immunoSEQ multiplex PCR; TCRdb's copy has only in-frame clones and leaves some out. The sample has a few hundred thousand clones, 80% to 90% seen once. Sequenced input: PBMCs or T cells enriched from blood (not recorded which). The receptor set was obtained from a woman aged 40 to 50 with acute COVID-19.

This clone has more than one count but fewer than ten. The chain carries TRBV5-4 and TRBJ2-2; 10 bases agree with TRBD2. From germline, CDR1 is SGHNT and CDR2 YYREEE (reference sequence). The CDR3 covers 15 residues. The junction had 0 bases not matched to a gene; V was cut back by 3 bases and J by 1 base. The CDR3 region is CASSWTSGNTGELFF. CDR3 sequence (DNA): TGTGCCAGCAGCTGGACTAGCGGGAACACCGGGGAGCTGTTTTTT.

This clone was seen a single time. V and J are TRBV11-2 and TRBJ1-2, with a weak D call TRBD1 (5 bases). Germline V lookup: CDR1 SGHAT, CDR2 FQNNGV. V lost 1 base, J lost 8 bases, and 14 bases lay in between. The CDR3 is 14 residues long. CDR3 nucleotide sequence: TGTGCCAGCAGCTTAGGTACAGGCCAGAGGGGCTACACCTTC. It encodes CASSLGTGQRGYTF. Drawing the rest from reference TRBV11-2 and TRBJ1-2, the complete variable domain is EAGVAQSPRYKIIEKRQSVAFWCNPISGHATLYWYQQILGQGPKLLIQFQNNGVVDDSQLPKDRFSAERLKGVDSTLKIQPAKLEDSAVYLCASSLGTGQRGYTFGSGTRLTVV.

The chain employs TRBV3-1 (or the pseudogene TRBV3-2) and TRBJ2-3; D gene uncertain. This CDR3 is built from 13 residues. V gave up 8 bases and J gave up 2 bases, with 11 bases separating them. Germline V gene sequence: CDR1 LGHDT, CDR2 YNNKEL (reference sequence). The CDR3 coding sequence is TGTGCCAGCGAGGCGGCGCACACAGATACGCAGTATTTT. Its translation is CASEAAHTDTQYF.

The V gene is TRBV19, the J gene TRBJ2-7; TRBD2 agrees at 7 bases. This CDR3 spans 13 amino acids. V trimming: 7 bases; J trimming: 0 bases; junction bases outside the gene matches: 3. The germline CDR1 and CDR2 sequences are LNHDA and SQIVND (reference sequence). The CDR3: CASKGGSSYEQYF. The CDR3 DNA follows: TGTGCCAGTAAGGGCGGGAGCTCCTACGAGCAGTACTTC.

This chain connects TRBV11-2 to TRBJ1-1; 8 positions agree with TRBD1. Trimming removed 5 bases from V and 8 bases from J; junction bases left unmatched: 7. Germline loops: CDR1 SGHAT, CDR2 FQNNGV. This CDR3 has 13 residues. The chain's CDR3 is CASSRDRTPEAFF. DNA of the CDR3: TGTGCCAGCAGCCGGGACAGGACCCCAGAAGCTTTCTTT.

This rearrangement joins TRBV7-7 to TRBJ2-5; 9 bases are a match to TRBD1. Germline V gene lookup returns CDR1 SSHAT and CDR2 FNYEAQ (reference sequence). V dropped 5 bases and J dropped 3; count of bases not matched to a gene: 7. The CDR3 extends over 15 amino acids. The CDR3 region has the DNA TGTGCCAGCAGCCTCGTAAGGACAGGGGAAGAGACCCAGTACTTC. Amino acids: CASSLVRTGEETQYF.

The chain recombines TRBV24-1 with TRBJ2-5, with 10 bases fitting TRBD2. This CDR3 spans 15 amino acids. From germline, CDR1 is KGHDR and CDR2 SFDVKD. With V trimmed by 7 bases and J by 5 bases, 9 bases remained unmatched. The CDR3 loop is CATSLVAGGGETQYF. The CDR3 nucleotides are TGTGCCACCAGCCTCGTAGCGGGAGGAGGGGAGACCCAGTACTTC.

This sequence joins TRBV10-3 and TRBJ1-3; 7 nucleotides agree with TRBD1. The CDR3 length is 15 residues. Trimming took 2 bases from V and 2 from J; bases not matched to a gene: 3. The germline V gene has CDR1 ENHRY and CDR2 SYGVKD. CDR3 amino acids: CAISEDRVAGNTIYF. DNA for the CDR3: TGTGCCATCAGTGAGGACAGGGTTGCTGGAAACACCATATATTTT.

This sequence joins TRBV30 and TRBJ2-1, with D possibly TRBD2 on 6 matching bases. V dropped 0 bases and J dropped 14 bases, with 11 bases sitting between them. The germline gives CDR1 GTSNPN, CDR2 SVGIG (reference sequence). This CDR3 contains 11 residues. Here the CDR3 reads CAWSVRTMEFF. The CDR3 DNA reads as TGTGCCTGGAGTGTACGGACTATGGAGTTCTTC.

This chain connects TRBV19 to TRBJ1-1; a weak D match, TRBD1 (6 bases). V shed 8 bases and J shed 1 base, with 14 bases lying between them. This CDR3 has 14 residues. CDR1 is LNHDA, CDR2 SQIVND, per germline (reference sequence). The CDR3 here is CASYDRSANTEAFF. CDR3 DNA sequence: TGTGCCAGTTACGACAGGTCGGCGAACACTGAAGCTTTCTTT.